This TCR beta chain was found in a study of blood T cell repertoires in COVID-19. In the study overall: Material from acute and convalescent COVID-19 was sourced from the United States, Italy and Spain. Nucleic acid was either cDNA or gDNA, and it came from T cells, B-cell-depleted T cells, or PBMCs.

Original handling: Amplification with reference gene primers provided the estimates of nucleated cell counts. Measured with immunoSEQ multiplex PCR; TCRdb has only the in-frame clones, and not every one. V, J and clone size reflect that table, while D and trimming were determined from the DNA. The profile covers roughly 280,000 clones, with 80% to 85% appearing a single time and 4.2% taken by the ten largest. CDR3 size: 13 residues. Deletions cut 6 bases from V and 0 bases from J, with 8 bases between. The germline V gene has CDR1 WSHSY and CDR2 SAAADI. The rearrangement joins TRBV10-2 to TRBJ1-1, with D possibly TRBD1 on 5 matching bases. The source of this sequence is a man between 60 and 75 years old with acute or convalescent COVID-19. The sequenced sample consisted of peripheral blood. The CDR3 DNA is TGCGCCAGCAGGGACACCTTGAACACTGAAGCTTTCTTT. Translating gives CASRDTLNTEAFF.